Described below is a single T cell receptor beta chain sequence and its context. Its target is unknown. This entry is derived from a study of shared clonotypes between healthy human individuals. Whole-study results and caveats: Compared with clonotypes that all four donors shared, non-shared clonotypes had lower generation probabilities.

Donors were healthy HIV-negative adults without recently reported acute infections or vaccinations. This was a deep-level run. Every subset had its genomic DNA shared out evenly among several immunoSEQ plates. Measured with immunoSEQ multiplex PCR; TCRdb has only the in-frame clones, and not every one. The sample records about 380,000 clones, about 97% being singletons. CDR3 length: 17 residues. Losses at the gene ends were 6 bases for V and 3 bases for J; bases not matched to a gene: 8. Germline CDR1 reads SNHLY; CDR2 reads FYNNEI. Input material: memory CD8+ T cells sorted from blood. Specified subset: CD45RO+ cells pooled with CCR7-negative TemRA cells. The rearrangement links TRBV2 to TRBJ2-3, with 14 bases that match TRBD2. This TCR was recovered from a man in his thirties or forties in good health. In DNA form, the CDR3 reads TGTGCCAGCAGCGCAACCGGGACTAGCGGGAGAACAGATACGCAGTATTTT. This encodes CASSATGTSGRTDTQYF.